This TCR beta chain was observed in a study of blood T cells in healthy people across ages. This clonotype has just a few counts. Antigen unknown. V lost 5 bases, J lost 3 bases, and 5 bases stayed unmatched. CDR1 and CDR2 (germline): DFQATT, SNEGSKA (reference sequence). The CDR3 is 14 residues long. Then a second PCR, running about 6 to 12 cycles, was carried out with a sample-barcoded 5' primer and a J-beta primer mix. From the 5' RACE reads, TCRdb called clonotypes with MiXCR, one entry per CDR3 protein. The data contain about 650,000 distinct CDR3 sequences, about 50% of them singletons. The study's findings and limits: Observed TCR beta diversity showed a strong correlation with the percentage of naive T cells as measured by flow cytometry.

The V and J genes are TRBV20-1 and TRBJ2-5; 11 bases map to TRBD2. Material: blood. This clonotype was sampled from a woman aged 80 or older in good health. For the CDR3, the DNA is TGCAGTGCTCACCCGGGACTAGCGGAAGAGACCCAGTACTTC. Translating gives CSAHPGLAEETQYF.